Listed here are 10 T cell receptor beta chains from one sample, sequenced in a study of metastatic and nonmetastatic thyroid tumors. TCRdb re-processed the PCR reads through MiXCR. Among some 54,000 clones, around a sixth were seen once, and the ten largest hold 2.5% to 3.5%. Not a single patient had been given any form of treatment at any point before undergoing thyroid surgery. The material sequenced was blood. The receptors were sampled from a female donor with papillary thyroid cancer or a benign thyroid nodule (not recorded which). Some clones in this sample may be carry-over from other donors' samples.

This clone was found a few times. One junction end disagrees with the germline gene, perhaps due to a read error. This rearrangement joins TRBV6-5 to TRBJ1-2; no reliable D call. The CDR3 runs to 16 residues. Germline CDR1 and CDR2: MNHEY and SVGAGI. The CDR3 reads CASSFPSTVSNYCYTF. The CDR3, as DNA: TGTGCCAGCAGTTTCCCATCGACTGTTTCTAACTATTGCTACACCTTC.

This clone was detected many times. The genes are TRBV29-1 and TRBJ2-3; no clear D. Trimming removed 4 bases at V and 2 bases at J, with 4 bases between. CDR1 and CDR2 (germline): SQVTM, ANQGSEA. CDR3 length equals 11 residues. CDR3 in DNA: TGCAGCGTTGGGTCCACAGATACGCAGTATTTT. Its protein product is CSVGSTDTQYF.

Only one count was recorded for this clone. Possible read error: a much larger clone is one base away. The sample carries other DNA sequences with the same CDR3. The V gene is TRBV5-4, the J gene TRBJ2-2, with a possible D match to TRBD2 (5 bases). Deletions cut 4 bases from V and 2 bases from J, with 15 bases between. Germline CDR1 and CDR2: SGHNT and YYREEE (reference sequence). There are 16 residues in the CDR3. The CDR3 nucleotides read TGTGCCAGCAGCCCCACTGGACTTACTAACACCGGGGAGCTGTTTTTT. Translating gives CASSPTGLTNTGELFF. Together with reference TRBV5-4 and TRBJ2-2, the CDR3 gives the full variable domain: ETGVTQSPTHLIKTRGQQVTLRCSSQSGHNTVSWYQQALGQGPQFIFQYYREEENGRGNFPPRFSGLQFPNYSSELNVNALELDDSALYLCASSPTGLTNTGELFFGEGSRLTVL.

This clone was seen many times. The chain has TRBV4-1 and TRBJ2-2, with 7 bases fitting TRBD2. In germline, CDR1 is MGHRA, CDR2 YSYEKL. The CDR3 covers 19 residues. V shed 2 bases and J 3 bases; nucleotides not matched to a gene: 15. The CDR3 DNA follows: TGCGCCAGCAGCCAACGCCCGGGACTATCTCGAGGGGACACCGGGGAGCTGTTTTTT. This sequence encodes CASSQRPGLSRGDTGELFF.

In this sample, this clone turned up a few times. V is TRBV6-5 and J is TRBJ2-2; 7 bases align to TRBD2. This CDR3 has 17 amino acids. The trim removed 4 bases at V and 6 bases at J, leaving 14 bases unmatched. Germline-derived CDR1 and CDR2 are MNHEY and SVGAGI. The CDR3 nucleotides read TGTGCCAGCAGTTGGACTGGACTAGTGGGATGGGCCGGGGAGCTGTTTTTT. It translates to CASSWTGLVGWAGELFF.

Concerning this clone: Just one base apart from a much larger clone, this may be a read error. The chain recombines TRBV11-2 with TRBJ2-2, with 7 bases that match TRBD2. This CDR3 comprises 14 residues. CDR1 is SGHAT, CDR2 FQNNGV, per germline. Trimming cost V 11 bases and J 4 bases; bases outside gene matches: 10. CDR3 in amino acids: CAGRAVGFTGELFF. The CDR3, as DNA: TGTGCCGGGAGGGCGGTAGGGTTCACCGGGGAGCTGTTTTTT.

This clone is deemed medium-sized (0.01 to 0.1%). This chain uses TRBV2 with TRBJ2-7; 7 bases map to TRBD1. The CDR3 runs 15 residues. CDR1 is SNHLY and CDR2 is FYNNEI in the germline V gene. The V and J ends lost 6 bases and 5 bases, in that order; junction bases with no gene match: 13. The DNA for the CDR3 is TGTGCCAGCAGCATTACGGGACAGCGATCGGACGAGCAGTACTTC. It encodes CASSITGQRSDEQYF.

There are a few counts of this clone. This chain links TRBV10-2 with TRBJ1-2; TRBD1 might be the D (6 bases). Germline CDR1 WSHSY, CDR2 SAAADI. Trimming shortened V by 0 bases and J by 8 bases, and 22 bases separated the two germline ends. The CDR3 loop spans 17 amino acids. CDR3 region: CASSESVGGHIKYGYTF. The CDR3 DNA is TGCGCCAGCAGTGAGTCAGTGGGGGGCCACATTAAATACGGCTACACCTTC.

This chain uses TRBV28 with TRBJ1-3, with D perhaps TRBD1 (6 bases). Germline V lookup: CDR1 MDHEN, CDR2 SYDVKM. Between the trimmed V and J ends, which lost 5 bases and 5 bases, there was a span of 22 bases. The CDR3 contains 17 residues. CDR3 sequence reads: CASSVPPNRAGRNTIYF. The CDR3 DNA follows: TGTGCCAGCAGTGTTCCCCCTAACAGGGCAGGTCGAAACACCATATATTTT.

This clone appeared many times. The CDR3: CSADARDNKRGTGNTIYF. Written as DNA, the CDR3 is TGCAGTGCGGATGCACGGGACAACAAAAGGGGGACTGGAAACACCATATATTTT. This chain links TRBV20-1 with TRBJ1-3; the D gene is possibly TRBD1 (6 bases). The germline V gene has CDR1 DFQATT and CDR2 SNEGSKA (reference sequence). The V end was cut by 6 bases, the J end by 2 bases, with 26 bases between. CDR3 size: 18 residues.